This entry concerns a single TCR beta chain. This CDR3 comprises 17 residues. With 7 bases removed from V and 4 bases from J, the gap between germline ends came to 25 bases. Germline lookup yields CDR1 LNHDA and CDR2 SQIVND (reference sequence). The data were obtained in a study of blood T cell repertoires in COVID-19. The table came from immunoSEQ multiplex PCR; TCRdb's copy has only in-frame clones and leaves some out. Altogether 150,000 to 250,000 clones are present, roughly 82% being singletons, with the ten largest covering about 10%. The TCR comes from a man aged 35 to 55 who had recovered from COVID-19. Sequencing used PBMCs or T cells enriched from blood (not recorded which). V is TRBV19 and J is TRBJ1-2; D is unresolved. The CDR3 reads CASTPLSGEWASYGYTF. The DNA of the CDR3 is TGTGCCAGTACGCCCCTCTCCGGGGAATGGGCAAGCTATGGCTACACCTTC.